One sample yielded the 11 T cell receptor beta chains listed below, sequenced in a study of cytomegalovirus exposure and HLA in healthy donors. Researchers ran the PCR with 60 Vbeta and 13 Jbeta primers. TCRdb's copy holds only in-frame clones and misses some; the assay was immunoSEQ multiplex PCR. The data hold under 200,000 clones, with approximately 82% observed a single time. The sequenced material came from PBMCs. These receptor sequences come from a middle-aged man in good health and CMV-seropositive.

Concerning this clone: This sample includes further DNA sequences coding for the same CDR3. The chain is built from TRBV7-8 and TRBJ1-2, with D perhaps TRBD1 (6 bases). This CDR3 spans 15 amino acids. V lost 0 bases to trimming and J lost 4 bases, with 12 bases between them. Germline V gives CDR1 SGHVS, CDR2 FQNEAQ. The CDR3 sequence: CASSLAQGLGYGYTF. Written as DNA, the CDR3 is TGTGCCAGCAGCTTAGCACAGGGCCTTGGCTATGGCTACACCTTC.

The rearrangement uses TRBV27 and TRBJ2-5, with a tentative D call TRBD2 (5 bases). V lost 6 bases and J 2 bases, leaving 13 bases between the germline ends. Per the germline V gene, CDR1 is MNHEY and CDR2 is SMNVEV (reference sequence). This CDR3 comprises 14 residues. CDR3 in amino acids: CASSSGNAQETQYF. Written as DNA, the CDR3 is TGTGCCAGCAGCTCCGGGAATGCACAAGAGACCCAGTACTTC.

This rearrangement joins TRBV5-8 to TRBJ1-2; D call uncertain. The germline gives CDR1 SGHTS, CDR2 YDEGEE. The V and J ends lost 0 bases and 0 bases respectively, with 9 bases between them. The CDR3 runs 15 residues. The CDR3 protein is CASSLGRLTNYGYTF. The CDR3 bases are TGTGCCAGCAGCTTGGGCAGGCTAACTAACTATGGCTACACCTTC.

Here the CDR3 reads CASSPRQATEAFF. CDR3 DNA: TGTGCCAGCAGTCCCCGACAGGCCACTGAAGCTTTCTTT. The chain is built from TRBV27 and TRBJ1-1, with D perhaps TRBD1 (6 bases). The CDR3 covers 13 residues. Trimming shortened V by 5 bases and J by 4 bases, and 11 bases separated the two germline ends. CDR1 is MNHEY and CDR2 is SMNVEV in the germline V gene (reference sequence).

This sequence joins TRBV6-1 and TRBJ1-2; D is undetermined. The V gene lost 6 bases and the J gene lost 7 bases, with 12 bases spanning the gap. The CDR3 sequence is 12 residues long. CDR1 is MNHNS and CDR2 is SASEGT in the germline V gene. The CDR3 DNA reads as TGTGCCAGCAGCTTTCAGAACAGTGGCTACACCTTC. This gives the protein CASSFQNSGYTF.

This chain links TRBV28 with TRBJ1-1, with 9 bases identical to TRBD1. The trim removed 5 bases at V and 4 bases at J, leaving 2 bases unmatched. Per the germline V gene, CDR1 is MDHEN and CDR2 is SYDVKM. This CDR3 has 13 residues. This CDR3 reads CASSATGGTEAFF. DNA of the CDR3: TGTGCCAGCAGTGCGACAGGGGGCACTGAAGCTTTCTTT. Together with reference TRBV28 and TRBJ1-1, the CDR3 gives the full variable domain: DVKVTQSSRYLVKRTGEKVFLECVQDMDHENMFWYRQDPGLGLRLIYFSYDVKMKEKGDIPEGYSVSREKKERFSLILESASTNQTSMYLCASSATGGTEAFFGQGTRLTVV.

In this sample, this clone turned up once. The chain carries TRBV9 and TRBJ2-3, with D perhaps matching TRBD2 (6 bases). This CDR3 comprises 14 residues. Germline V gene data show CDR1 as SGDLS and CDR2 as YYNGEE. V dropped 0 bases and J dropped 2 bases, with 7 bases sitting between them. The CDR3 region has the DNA TGTGCCAGCAGCGTAGGGGACTTCACAGATACGCAGTATTTT. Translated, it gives CASSVGDFTDTQYF. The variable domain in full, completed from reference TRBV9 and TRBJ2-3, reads DSGVTQTPKHLITATGQRVTLRCSPRSGDLSVYWYQQSLDQGLQFLIQYYNGEERAKGNILERFSAQQFPDLHSELNLSSLELGDSALYFCASSVGDFTDTQYFGPGTRLTVL.

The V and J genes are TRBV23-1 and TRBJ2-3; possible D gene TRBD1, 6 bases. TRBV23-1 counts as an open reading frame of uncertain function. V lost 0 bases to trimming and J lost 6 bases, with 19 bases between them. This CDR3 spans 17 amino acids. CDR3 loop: CASSQSRGSGCHDTQYF. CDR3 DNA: TGCGCCAGCAGTCAATCGAGGGGGTCAGGGTGTCATGATACGCAGTATTTT.

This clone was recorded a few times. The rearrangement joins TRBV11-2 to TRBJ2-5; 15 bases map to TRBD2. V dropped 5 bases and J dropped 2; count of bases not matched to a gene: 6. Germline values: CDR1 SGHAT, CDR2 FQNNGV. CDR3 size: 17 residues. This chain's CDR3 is CASSTGLAGGWQETQYF. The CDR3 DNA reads TGTGCCAGCAGCACCGGACTAGCGGGAGGGTGGCAAGAGACCCAGTACTTC.

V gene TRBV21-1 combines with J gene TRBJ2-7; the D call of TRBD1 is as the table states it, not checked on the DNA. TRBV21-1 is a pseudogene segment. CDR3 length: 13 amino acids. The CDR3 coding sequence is TGTGCCAGCAGCCCCCGCTGGCTTGGACAGAGCCCCTTC. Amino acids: CASSPRWLGQSPF.

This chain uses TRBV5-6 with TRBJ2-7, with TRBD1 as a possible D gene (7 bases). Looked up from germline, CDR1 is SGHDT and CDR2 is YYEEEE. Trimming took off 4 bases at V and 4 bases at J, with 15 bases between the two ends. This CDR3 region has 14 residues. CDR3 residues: CASSQRRGPYEQYF. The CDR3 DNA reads TGTGCCAGCAGCCAACGGAGGGGGCCATACGAGCAGTACTTC.